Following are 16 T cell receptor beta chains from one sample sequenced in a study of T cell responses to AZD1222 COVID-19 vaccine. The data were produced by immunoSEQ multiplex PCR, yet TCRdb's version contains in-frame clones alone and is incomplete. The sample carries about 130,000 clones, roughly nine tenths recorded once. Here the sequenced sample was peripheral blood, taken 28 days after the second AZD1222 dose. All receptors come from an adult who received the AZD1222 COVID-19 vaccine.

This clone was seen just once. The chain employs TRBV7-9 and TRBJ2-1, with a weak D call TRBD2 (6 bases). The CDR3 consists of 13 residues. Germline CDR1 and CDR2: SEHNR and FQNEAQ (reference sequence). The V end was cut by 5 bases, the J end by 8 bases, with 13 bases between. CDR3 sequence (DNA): TGTGCCAGCAGCGACGGGGGTATGGATGAGCAGTTCTTC. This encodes CASSDGGMDEQFF.

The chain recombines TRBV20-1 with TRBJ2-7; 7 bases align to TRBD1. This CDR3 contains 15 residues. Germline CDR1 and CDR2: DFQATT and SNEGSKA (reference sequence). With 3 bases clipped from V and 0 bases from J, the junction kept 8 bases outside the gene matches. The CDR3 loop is CSASGTGVSSYEQYF. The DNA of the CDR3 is TGCAGTGCTAGTGGAACAGGGGTTAGCTCCTACGAGCAGTACTTC.

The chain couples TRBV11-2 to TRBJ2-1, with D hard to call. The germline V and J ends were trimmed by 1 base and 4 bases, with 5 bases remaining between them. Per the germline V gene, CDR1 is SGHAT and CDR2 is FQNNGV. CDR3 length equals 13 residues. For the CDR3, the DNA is TGTGCCAGCAGCTTAGGACTGTACAATGAGCAGTTCTTC. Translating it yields CASSLGLYNEQFF.

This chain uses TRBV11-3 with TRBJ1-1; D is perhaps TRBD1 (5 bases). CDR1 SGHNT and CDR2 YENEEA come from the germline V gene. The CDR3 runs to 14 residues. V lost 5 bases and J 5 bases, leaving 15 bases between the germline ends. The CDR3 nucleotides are TGTGCCAGCAGCCTAGGGGTGGGTCCGACTGAAGCTTTCTTT. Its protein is CASSLGVGPTEAFF.

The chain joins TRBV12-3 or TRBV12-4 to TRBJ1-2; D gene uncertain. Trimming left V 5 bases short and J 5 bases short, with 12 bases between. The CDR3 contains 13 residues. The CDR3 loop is CASSRTGPYGYTF. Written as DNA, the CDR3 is TGTGCCAGCAGTAGGACGGGTCCTTATGGCTACACCTTC.

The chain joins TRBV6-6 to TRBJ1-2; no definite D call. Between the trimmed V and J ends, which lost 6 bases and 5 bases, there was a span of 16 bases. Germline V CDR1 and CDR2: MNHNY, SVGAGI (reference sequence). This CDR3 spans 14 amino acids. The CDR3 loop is CASRADLPRYGYTF. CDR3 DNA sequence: TGTGCCAGCAGGGCCGACCTTCCAAGATATGGCTACACCTTC.

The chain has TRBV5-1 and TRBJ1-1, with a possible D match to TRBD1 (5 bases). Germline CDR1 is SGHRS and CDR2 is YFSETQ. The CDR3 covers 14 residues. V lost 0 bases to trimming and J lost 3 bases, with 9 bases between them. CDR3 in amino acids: CASSLGQTDTEAFF. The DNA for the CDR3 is TGCGCCAGCAGCTTGGGACAGACAGACACTGAAGCTTTCTTT.

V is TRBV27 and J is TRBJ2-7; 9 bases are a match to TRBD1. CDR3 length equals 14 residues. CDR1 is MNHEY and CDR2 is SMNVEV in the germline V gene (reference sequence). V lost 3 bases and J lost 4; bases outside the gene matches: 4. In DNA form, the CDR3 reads TGTGCCAGCAGTTTCGGGACAGGGTCGTACGAGCAGTACTTC. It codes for CASSFGTGSYEQYF.

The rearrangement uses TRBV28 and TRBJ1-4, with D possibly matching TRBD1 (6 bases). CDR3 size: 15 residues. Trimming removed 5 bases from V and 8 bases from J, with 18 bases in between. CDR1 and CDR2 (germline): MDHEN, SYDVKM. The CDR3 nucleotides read TGTGCCAGCAGTCCGTCTGGACCCCAGGGGGAAAAACTGTTTTTT. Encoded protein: CASSPSGPQGEKLFF.

As DNA, the CDR3 is TGTGCCAGCAATAAGGGACTCGTGAACACTGAAGCTTTCTTT. It codes for CASNKGLVNTEAFF. The genes are TRBV2 and TRBJ1-1, with D perhaps matching TRBD1 (5 bases). CDR1 and CDR2 from the germline V gene are SNHLY and FYNNEI. The CDR3 extends over 14 amino acids. The germline V and J ends were trimmed by 7 bases and 0 bases, with 12 bases remaining between them.

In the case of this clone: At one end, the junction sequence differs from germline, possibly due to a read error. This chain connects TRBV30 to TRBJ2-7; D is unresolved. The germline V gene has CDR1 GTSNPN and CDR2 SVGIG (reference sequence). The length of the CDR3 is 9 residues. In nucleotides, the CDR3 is TGTGCCTGGAGTGTTCCGGTCAGCTTC. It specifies CAWSVPVSF. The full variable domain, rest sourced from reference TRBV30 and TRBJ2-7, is SQTIHQWPATLVQPVGSPLSLECTVEGTSNPNLYWYRQAAGRGLQLLFYSVGIGQISSEVPQNLSASRPQDRQFILSSKKLLLSDSGFYLCAWSVPVSFGPGTRLTVT.

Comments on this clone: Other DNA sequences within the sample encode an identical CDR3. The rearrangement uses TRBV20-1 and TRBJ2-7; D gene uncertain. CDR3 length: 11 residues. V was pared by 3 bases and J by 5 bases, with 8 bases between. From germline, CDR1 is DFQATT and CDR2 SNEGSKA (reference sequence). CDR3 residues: CSASSGHEQYF. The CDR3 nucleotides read TGCAGTGCTAGTTCAGGCCACGAGCAGTACTTC.

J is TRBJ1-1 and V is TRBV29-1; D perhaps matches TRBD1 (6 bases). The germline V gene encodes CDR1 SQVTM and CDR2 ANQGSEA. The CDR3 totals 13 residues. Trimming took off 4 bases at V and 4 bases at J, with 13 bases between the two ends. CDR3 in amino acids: CSVVLGAGTEAFF. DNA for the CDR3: TGCAGCGTTGTGTTGGGGGCTGGCACTGAAGCTTTCTTT.

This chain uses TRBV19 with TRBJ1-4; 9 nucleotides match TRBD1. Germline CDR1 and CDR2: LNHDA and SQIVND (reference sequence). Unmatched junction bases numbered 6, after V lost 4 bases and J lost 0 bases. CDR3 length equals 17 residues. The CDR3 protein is CASSTKDRGATNEKLFF. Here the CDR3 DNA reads TGTGCCAGTAGTACAAAGGACAGGGGAGCAACTAATGAAAAACTGTTTTTT.

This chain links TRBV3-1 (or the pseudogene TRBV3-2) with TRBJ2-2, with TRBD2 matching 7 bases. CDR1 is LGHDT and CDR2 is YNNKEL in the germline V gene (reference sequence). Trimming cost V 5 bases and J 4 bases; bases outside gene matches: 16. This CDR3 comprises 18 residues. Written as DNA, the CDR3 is TGTGCCAGCAGCTTCTACCCCGGGGGGATTTCGAGCACCGGGGAGCTGTTTTTT. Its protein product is CASSFYPGGISSTGELFF.

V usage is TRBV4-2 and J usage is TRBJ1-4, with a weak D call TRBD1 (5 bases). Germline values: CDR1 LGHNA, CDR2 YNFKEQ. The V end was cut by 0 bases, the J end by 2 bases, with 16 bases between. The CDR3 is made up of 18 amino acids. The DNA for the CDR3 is TGTGCCAGCAGCCAAGAATCTTTTCAGGGTTTCACTAATGAAAAACTGTTTTTT. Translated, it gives CASSQESFQGFTNEKLFF.